Shown below are 10 T cell receptor beta chains from a single sample sequenced in a study of blood T cell repertoires in COVID-19. Only in-frame clones appear in the TCRdb table, and some are missing; sequencing was by immunoSEQ multiplex PCR. The sample yields 150,000 to 200,000 clones, 82% seen once. Material for sequencing was peripheral blood. The receptors derive from a woman in her 30s with acute or convalescent COVID-19.

The DNA of the CDR3 is TGTGCCAGTAGTACCCCACGGACAGGGGGCACTGAAGCTTTCTTT. Protein: CASSTPRTGGTEAFF. The V and J genes are TRBV19 and TRBJ1-1; TRBD1 aligns across 10 bases. The trim removed 4 bases at V and 4 bases at J, leaving 6 bases unmatched. The CDR3 extends over 15 amino acids. The germline V gene has CDR1 LNHDA and CDR2 SQIVND (reference sequence).

This chain uses TRBV20-1 with TRBJ2-7; TRBD1 might be the D (6 bases). The ends were cut back, 6 bases at V and 2 bases at J, with 8 bases in the middle. Germline V gives CDR1 DFQATT, CDR2 SNEGSKA (reference sequence). The CDR3 is made up of 11 amino acids. CDR3 nucleotides: TGCAGTGCCAGGGGCGCCTACGAGCAGTACTTC. Translated, it gives CSARGAYEQYF.

The chain joins TRBV12-5 to TRBJ1-2, with 9 bases matching TRBD1. The CDR3 consists of 16 residues. The germline V gene encodes CDR1 LGHNT and CDR2 FRNRAP. J lost 6 bases, V lost 1 base, and 9 bases had no gene match. CDR3 in amino acids: CASGLALTGGADGYTF. DNA of the CDR3: TGTGCTAGTGGTTTGGCCCTAACAGGGGGCGCCGATGGCTACACCTTC.

This chain uses TRBV4-2 with TRBJ1-1; 9 nucleotides match TRBD1. The V segment lost 6 bases and the J segment 1 base; nucleotides outside the gene matches: 3. From germline, CDR1 is LGHNA and CDR2 YNFKEQ. The CDR3 runs to 14 residues. As DNA, the CDR3 is TGTGCCAGCAGTCGGGACAGGGCGAACACTGAAGCTTTCTTT. Protein sequence: CASSRDRANTEAFF.

The chain combines TRBV20-1 with TRBJ1-5; D may be TRBD1 (5 bases). Germline CDR1 is DFQATT and CDR2 is SNEGSKA (reference sequence). Trimming left V 3 bases short and J 3 bases short, with 12 bases between. The CDR3 consists of 14 residues. For the CDR3, the DNA is TGCAGTGCTAGTTGGACATCGACCAATCAGCCCCAGCATTTT. Amino acid sequence: CSASWTSTNQPQHF.

The J gene is TRBJ1-2, the V gene TRBV27; TRBD1 matches 8 bases. Per germline, CDR1 MNHEY and CDR2 SMNVEV (reference sequence). The V gene end was trimmed by 5 bases and the J gene end by 3 bases; junction bases not matched to a gene: 5. This CDR3 region has 14 residues. The chain's CDR3 is CASSHGQGDYGYTF. The CDR3 region has the DNA TGTGCCAGCAGTCACGGACAGGGAGACTATGGCTACACCTTC.

The J gene is TRBJ2-1, the V gene TRBV3-1 (or the pseudogene TRBV3-2); 10 nucleotides agree with TRBD2. Germline assignment: CDR1 LGHDT and CDR2 YNNKEL (reference sequence). J gave up 4 bases and V 0 bases, and 6 bases lay outside the gene matches. CDR3 length: 17 amino acids. The CDR3: CASSQDERTSGYNEQFF. The CDR3 nucleotides are TGTGCCAGCAGCCAAGATGAAAGGACTAGCGGATACAATGAGCAGTTCTTC.

The rearrangement links TRBV19 to TRBJ1-2, with TRBD1 identical over 7 bases. Losses at the gene ends were 2 bases for V and 0 bases for J; bases not matched to a gene: 3. Per germline, CDR1 LNHDA and CDR2 SQIVND (reference sequence). This CDR3 has 15 residues. The DNA for the CDR3 is TGTGCCAGTAGTATAAGGGGGACAGCTAACTATGGCTACACCTTC. The encoded protein is CASSIRGTANYGYTF.

The V gene is TRBV9, the J gene TRBJ2-1, with a weak D call TRBD2 (5 bases). Germline V gene sequence: CDR1 SGDLS, CDR2 YYNGEE. The CDR3 spans 14 residues. With 3 bases removed from V and 7 bases from J, the gap between germline ends came to 14 bases. The CDR3 is CASSEDPGGNEQFF. As DNA, the CDR3 is TGTGCCAGCAGCGAAGACCCCGGAGGTAATGAGCAGTTCTTC.

The chain couples TRBV5-4 to TRBJ2-3; 8 bases agree with TRBD1. Per germline, CDR1 SGHNT and CDR2 YYREEE (reference sequence). V shed 0 bases and J 5 bases; nucleotides not matched to a gene: 5. This CDR3 region has 15 residues. CDR3: CASSLGRGLRDTQYF. CDR3 coding DNA: TGTGCCAGCAGCTTGGGCAGGGGGCTGAGAGATACGCAGTATTTT.